This T cell receptor beta chain was sequenced in a study of blood T cell repertoires in COVID-19 (dated by TCRdb to the early 2020s). Study-level background: Samples from collaborators originated in the United States, Italy and Spain and spanned both the acute and convalescent phases of COVID-19. The material from the prospective study consisted of cDNA or gDNA derived from T cells, B-cell-depleted T cells, or PBMCs. The dataset comprised deeply sampled blood TCRbeta repertoires from subjects exposed to, actively infected with, or recovered from COVID-19. Where HLA class I and class II types were available, the types were taken from metadata supplied by the sample provider, not from assay-based typing. Samples were obtained from the ongoing ImmuneRACE study (first 160 participants) and from some 1,300 subjects provided by 6 global collaborators. The repertoires were made available in a free public database intended to serve as a resource for research on the immune response to SARS-CoV-2. A de-identified subject ID, COVID-19 status, age in years and sex were almost always included in the sample metadata.

As encoded in the germline V gene (reference sequence), CDR1 is SGHNT while CDR2 is YYREEE. Spanning cysteine to phenylalanine, the CDR3 consists of 13 amino acids. Participants in the prospective study were aged roughly 18 to 89 years, lived in about two dozen United States geographic areas, and enrolled through a virtual design. In the prospective study, cohorts were assigned on the basis of participant-reported clinical history obtained from a screening survey and a study questionnaire. Exposed participants were defined as having been in contact with someone with a PCR-confirmed or clinician-diagnosed COVID-19 case within 2 weeks of study entry. Each participant in the prospective study had whole blood, serum and a nasopharyngeal or oropharyngeal swab collected by mobile phlebotomists. Participants in the prospective study had the option to provide additional blood draws and questionnaires over a roughly two-month period. Blood samples from the prospective study were shipped frozen or at room temperature prior to DNA extraction.

Results the study describes overall, beyond this receptor: How much clinical and demographic metadata was included differed by source and by participant, and the metadata was provided uncurated.

In the case of this clone: Its antigen remains undetermined. The DNA is omitted, as the CDR3 cannot be located on it reliably, and the CDR3 follows TCRdb's listing.

TCRbeta CDR3 regions were amplified from genomic DNA using the immunoSEQ Assay, a bias-controlled multiplex PCR. Concerning the study's data processing: The number of nucleated cells in each sample was estimated from the amplification of reference gene primers within the assay. Sequence reads were collapsed and filtered to measure the absolute abundance of every unique TCRbeta CDR3 rearrangement. For each sample, productive Simpson clonality was calculated as the square root of Simpson's diversity index across productive rearrangements. TCRdb obtained this table from immuneACCESS and retained in-frame rearrangements with V and J assigned. These tables miss some clones; where compared with another copy, unresolved V genes account for less than half of the shortfall, and the remainder is unexplained. V and J calls and clone size are given by that table; D and trimming were obtained from the DNA. For this sample the table gives about 240,000 clones, of which roughly 85% were detected only once. Approximately 4% of the sample belongs to the ten largest clones.

The sequenced material came from PBMCs or T cells enriched from blood (not recorded which). The sequence was collected from a woman between 40 and 55 years old who had been exposed to COVID-19. The chain is encoded by TRBV5-4 joined to TRBJ2-7; the D call of TRBD1 is as the table states it, not checked on the DNA. CDR3 region: CASSSVGQGAFYF.